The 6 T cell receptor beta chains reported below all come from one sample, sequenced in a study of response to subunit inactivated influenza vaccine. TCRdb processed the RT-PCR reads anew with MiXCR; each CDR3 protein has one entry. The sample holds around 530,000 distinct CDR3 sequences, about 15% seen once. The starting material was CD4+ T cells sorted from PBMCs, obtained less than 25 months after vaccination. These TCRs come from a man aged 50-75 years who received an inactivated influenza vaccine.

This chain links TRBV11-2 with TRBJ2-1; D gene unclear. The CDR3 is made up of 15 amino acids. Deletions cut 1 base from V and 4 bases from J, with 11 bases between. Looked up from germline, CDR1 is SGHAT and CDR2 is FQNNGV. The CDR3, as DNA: TGTGCCAGCAGCTTAGCTGGAGTCGGATACAATGAGCAGTTCTTC. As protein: CASSLAGVGYNEQFF.

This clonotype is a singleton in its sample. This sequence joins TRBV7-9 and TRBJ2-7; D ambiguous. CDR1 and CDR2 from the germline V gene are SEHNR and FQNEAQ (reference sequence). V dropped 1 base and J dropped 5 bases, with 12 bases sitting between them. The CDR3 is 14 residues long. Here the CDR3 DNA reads TGTGCCAGCAGCTTAGTTCTGGGTTGGAACGAGCAGTACTTC. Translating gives CASSLVLGWNEQYF.

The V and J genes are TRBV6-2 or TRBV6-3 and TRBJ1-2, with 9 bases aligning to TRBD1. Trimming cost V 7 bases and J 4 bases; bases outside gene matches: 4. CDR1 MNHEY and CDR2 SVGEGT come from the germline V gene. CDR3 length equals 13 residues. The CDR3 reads CASIGQGSYGYTF. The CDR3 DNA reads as TGTGCCAGCATCGGACAGGGGAGCTATGGCTACACCTTC.

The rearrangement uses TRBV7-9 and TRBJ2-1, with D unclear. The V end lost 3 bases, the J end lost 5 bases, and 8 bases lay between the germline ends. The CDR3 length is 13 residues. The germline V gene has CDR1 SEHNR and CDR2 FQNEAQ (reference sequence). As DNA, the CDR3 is TGTGCCAGCAGCTTGATGTGGAACAATGAGCAGTTCTTC. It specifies CASSLMWNNEQFF. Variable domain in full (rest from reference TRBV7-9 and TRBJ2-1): DTGVSQNPRHKITKRGQNVTFRCDPISEHNRLYWYRQTLGQGPEFLTYFQNEAQLEKSRLLSDRFSAERPKGSFSTLEIQRTEQGDSAMYLCASSLMWNNEQFFGPGTRLTVL.

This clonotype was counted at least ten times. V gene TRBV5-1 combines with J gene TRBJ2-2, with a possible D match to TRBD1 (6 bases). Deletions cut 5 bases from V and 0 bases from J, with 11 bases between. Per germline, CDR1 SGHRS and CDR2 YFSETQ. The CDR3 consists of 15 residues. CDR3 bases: TGCGCCAGCAGGGGGGACATTTCGAACACCGGGGAGCTGTTTTTT. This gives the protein CASRGDISNTGELFF.

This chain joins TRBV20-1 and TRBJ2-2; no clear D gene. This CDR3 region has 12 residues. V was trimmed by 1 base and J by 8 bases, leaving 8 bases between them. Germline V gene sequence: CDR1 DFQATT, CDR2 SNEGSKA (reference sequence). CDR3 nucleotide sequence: TGCAGTGCTAGAGCCCCGAATGGGGAGCTGTTTTTT. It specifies CSARAPNGELFF.